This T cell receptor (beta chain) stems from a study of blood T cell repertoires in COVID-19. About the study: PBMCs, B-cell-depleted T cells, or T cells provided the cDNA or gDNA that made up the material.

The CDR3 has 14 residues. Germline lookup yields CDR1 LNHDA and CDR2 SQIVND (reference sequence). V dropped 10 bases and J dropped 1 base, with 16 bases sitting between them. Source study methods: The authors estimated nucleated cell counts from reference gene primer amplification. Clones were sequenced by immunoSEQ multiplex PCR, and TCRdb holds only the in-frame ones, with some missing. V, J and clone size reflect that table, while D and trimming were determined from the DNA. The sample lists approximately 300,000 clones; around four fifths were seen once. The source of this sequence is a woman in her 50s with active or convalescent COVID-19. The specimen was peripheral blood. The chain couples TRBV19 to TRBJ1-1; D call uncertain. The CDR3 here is CAISRGDRNTEAFF. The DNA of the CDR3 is TGTGCCATCTCCCGGGGAGATCGGAACACTGAAGCTTTCTTT.